The rows below give T cell receptor beta chains drawn from one sample of a study of T-cell reconstitution after alpha-beta-depleted transplantation in children. MiXCR, applied by TCRdb to the PCR reads, yields one record per CDR3 protein. The sample has fewer than 120,000 distinct CDR3 sequences; 10% are singletons. The source was PBMCs from the stem cell graft donor, collected from the stem cell graft. The source of these receptors is a human donor who donated a stem cell graft to a child with acute lymphoblastic leukemia. Each CDR3 is given without its conserved first and last residue.

V gene,CDR3 protein
TRBV6-2/TRBV6-3,ASSYSMDRATYEQY
TRBV29-1,SVLSGGLGYT
TRBV7-2,ASSPSDYELY
TRBV7-2,ASSPTKHSPLH
TRBV29-1,SVEDFEREQY
TRBV10-3,AISPGERETQY
TRBV21-1,ASSTLGGGATNEQF
TRBV29-1,SVVAGGPYNEQF
TRBV5-1,ASSFLAGEAGELF
TRBV5-6,ASSLQNSQY
TRBV4-3,ASSQDLGAVHLNSPLH
TRBV12-3/TRBV12-4,ASSQDRPNTEAF
TRBV5-1,ASSPYTANTGELF
TRBV29-1,SVVAGGGRETQY
TRBV11-2,ASSFRLAGGSTDTQY
TRBV29-1,SAAGGESGNTEAF
TRBV20-1,SWVPGQGFYGYT
TRBV5-4,ASSYRDGQETQY
TRBV3-1,ASRGGFTEAF
TRBV18,ASSLAGATYNEQF
TRBV12-3/TRBV12-4,ASRTGGTKNIQY
TRBV7-7,ASSQRREVQREVYEQY
TRBV18,ASSPPFPINEKLF
TRBV5-4,ASSLQLLTVYNEQF
TRBV7-2,ASSRDPQNEQF
TRBV27,ASSTGLAVRETQY
TRBV16,ASSHGQGPGANVLT
TRBV7-2,ASSHTAYNEQF
TRBV5-1,ASSLEGSLTGYGYT
TRBV5-1,ASSFGTSGGADTQY
TRBV20-1,SARDSLTGENYGYT
TRBV7-9,ASSLSGTGDNYGYT
TRBV2,ASSARGRLSNQPQH
TRBV12-3/TRBV12-4,ASSLRTYEQY
TRBV18,ASSPTETNTQY
TRBV7-9,ASSPEGQSYEQY